The present T cell receptor (beta chain) was sequenced within a study of cytomegalovirus exposure and HLA in healthy donors (dated by TCRdb to 2016 to 2017). Study-level background: An earlier analysis of several hundred of the donors reported 276 Gb of sequence data and 117 million unique TCR beta sequences obtained from some 170 million T cells. Approximately 310 gigabases of sequencing data and tens of millions of unique TCR sequences were included in an early release covering several hundred HLA-typed donors. Of the roughly 430 genotyped donors, about 80% fell in the genetic ancestry cluster associated with self-reported Caucasian donors. The aim of the study was to test whether cataloging public T cell receptors could identify signatures of past pathogen exposure. The T cell repertoires of some 700 subjects were profiled by immunosequencing and related to cytomegalovirus serostatus. Along with the approximately 700-subject first cohort, a separate validation cohort of over a hundred different subjects was used. To predict cytomegalovirus infection status, the study brought together high-throughput TCR immunosequencing, statistical association of individual TCRs with disease status, and machine learning. To study patterns of TCR occurrence, a later analysis re-analyzed previously published TCR beta repertoires from just over 650 donors and added high-resolution HLA genotyping. Rather than drawing on any new phenotypic data, the later analysis identified candidate immune exposures from TCR beta sequences and the way those sequences occurred across donors. In an earlier analysis of about 590 of the donors, high-throughput TCR beta sequencing was used to judge whether each TCR beta V gene segment behaved as functional or pseudogenic. Alongside the repertoire data, information on donor age, sex, ethnicity and CMV serostatus was compiled. Genome-wide SNP genotypes for about three fifths of the 666 donors were used in a later genetic analysis, which treated that subset as a discovery cohort. All discovery cohort repertoires had been generated on a single sequencing platform. Both class I and class II loci were covered by HLA typing, at four-digit resolution. The number of typed donors differed by locus: 629-630 for A, B, C, DRB1 and DQB1; approximately 520 for DQA1; 600 to 610 for DPA1; and roughly 450 for DPB1. Several DR-DQ haplotypes were handled as single units for association and clustering because linkage in the cohort was strong. On average, about 240,000 unique TCR beta nucleotide sequences were sequenced per donor among 350 to 400 genotyped donors of the cohort, with roughly 18% of those sequences being non-productive.

The cohort comprised around 700 healthy bone marrow donors. At the time of sampling, every cohort member was nominally healthy, though immune exposures that went unrecorded were likely present. The donor was CMV seropositive and belonged to the group of around 300 seropositive cohort members. Every donor gave a peripheral blood sample, and the peripheral blood mononuclear cells from that sample were used for TCR beta sequencing. Genomic DNA extraction from the blood cell samples was performed with the Qiagen DNeasy Blood Extraction Kit. On this clone: Its antigen is currently not known. No per-base quality is available; no much larger clone lies one base away.

Here is what the overall study found, with its caveats: An earlier analysis of roughly 570 of the donors showed that most TCR beta V segments appeared in productive rearrangements either about 87% or about 30% of the time, which broadly matched IMGT annotations. CMV serostatus was the only immune exposure information available for the cohort. According to a later analysis, parvovirus B19, influenza, CMV and Epstein-Barr virus appeared linked to several top co-occurrence clusters. Because counts were too low, about 18 rarely observed V segments, including chromosome 9 orphons, were excluded from the earlier analysis of around 640 of the donors. A group of highly shared sequence variants was considered likely to be a technical artifact of the sequencing pipeline. Most TCR sequences were seen in very few donors, while some public TCRs were found in many individuals. The authors suggested that the approach could potentially be generalized to other disease states and immunological phenotypes. An association between a missense DCLRE1C variant and V-gene and J-gene trimming of TCR beta chains was found in a later genetic analysis and replicated in an independent cohort. Roughly uniform sequencing depth across donors was assumed in presence/absence analyses, although this assumption may not hold. A further reported finding was that TCR beta sequences accurately predicted the HLA-A and HLA-B alleles for most subjects in the first cohort. In a later analysis, some 18,000 TCR beta sequences were associated with specific HLA alleles at a false discovery rate of 0.05. Some IMGT-functional V segments, including TRBV6-2 and TRBV6-3, could not be told apart with the 87-base-pair reads, so those segments were excluded. In a later analysis, HLA-associated TCR beta chains were found to be more clonally expanded and to have lower generation probabilities than equally common non-associated chains. In both the original and validation cohorts, the classifier was reported to diagnose cytomegalovirus status with high specificity and sensitivity. A later analysis found that most CMV-associated TCR beta chains appeared HLA-restricted, with HLA associations seemingly driven largely by CMV exposure. In vitro tests confirmed that a few of the cytomegalovirus-associated TCR beta chains recognize cytomegalovirus antigens. In the study, around 150 TCR beta chains were listed as associated with cytomegalovirus. Correlated functional status among segregating V segments might reflect linkage disequilibrium, but an unknown experimental factor could not be ruled out. Compared with the roughly 670-donor mean, donors in an Asian-associated ancestry cluster had fewer N-insertions in productive TCRs, according to a later genetic analysis. This cohort had only TCR beta chains sequenced, and the lack of alpha or paired-chain data limited which features could be detected. According to a later analysis, TCR association rates differed among HLA loci, with DRB1 alleles showing the most associated TCRs and HLA-C alleles showing the fewest. Assigning TCR associations to individual alleles was difficult when HLA alleles, especially DR and DQ, strongly co-occurred. Because some donors lacked HLA typing at each locus, the association tests relied only on the typed subset.

The CDR3, cysteine through phenylalanine, is 16 amino acids long. This entry keeps only the CDR3 DNA: 48 bases, framed from base 1. According to the germline V gene (reference sequence), CDR1 reads GTSNPN and CDR2 reads SVGIG. Unmatched junction bases come to 9, with V trimmed by 2 bases and J by 2 bases. Library preparation was by the immunoSEQ multiplex PCR assay. The multiplex PCR relied on a mix of 60 forward primers for TCR Vbeta segments and 13 reverse primers for TCR Jbeta segments. Amplification of the CDR3 region of rearranged TCR beta genes was performed with a multiplex PCR assay on genomic DNA. On the Illumina HiSeq System, the amplified TCR beta libraries were sequenced as 87-base-pair reads. The paper's data handling went like this. A later analysis counted about 80 million unique TCR beta chains across the approximately 700 repertoires, and 10 million to 12 million of these chains were shared by at least two donors. A nearest-neighbor algorithm error-corrected the raw reads and collapsed the reads into unique sequences, merging closely related sequences to remove PCR and sequencing errors. CDR3 sequences were aligned to IMGT reference sequences to assign V, D and J gene segments. For a sequence to be retained, a match of at least six nucleotides to both a V gene segment and a J gene segment was required. Rearrangements were classified as productive when the CDR3 lacked stop codons and remained in frame with V and J, and all other rearrangements were classified as non-productive. CDR3 was defined according to IMGT convention as the region running from the second conserved V-encoded cysteine to the conserved J-encoded phenylalanine. Sequences without an unambiguous match to a single V gene segment were excluded from the earlier analysis of about 630 of the donors. In an earlier analysis of 587 of the donors, a V segment was called functional when productive rearrangements were above 56.7%, and segregating when the standard deviation between donors exceeded 5%. A statistical classification framework was developed to diagnose cytomegalovirus status using the catalog of TCR beta chain sequences. V and J gene assignment, in a later analysis, came from comparing TCR nucleotide sequences with IMGT/GENE-DB human TR gene sequences. A later analysis assigned CDR3 sequences and most-parsimonious VDJ recombination scenarios with the TCRdist pipeline. In a later analysis, each TCR beta chain was defined by its CDR3 amino acid sequence together with its V-gene family, and reads lacking a unique V-gene family were excluded. As a way to deal with suspected cross-contamination and a sequencing artifact, a later analysis dropped nearly 600 nucleotide sequences that were highly shared and had low generation probability. For each public chain, a later analysis derived a clonal expansion index from normalized ranks of inferred template counts within each repertoire. In a later analysis, generation probabilities were computed using a VDJ recombination model fitted to out-of-frame rearrangements, and the results were checked against IGoR. In a later analysis, TCR-TCR, TCR-HLA and TCR-CMV co-occurrence was scored with hypergeometric tests, and a repertoire-size bias correction was applied to TCR pairs. To estimate false discovery rates, a later analysis permuted the HLA or CMV assignments 20 times. In a later analysis, co-occurring TCRs were grouped with DBSCAN, and TCRdist sequence similarity was added when clustering was performed within HLA-allele-positive subsets. Co-occurrence clustering excluded repertoires with fewer than 30,000 or more than 120,000 public chains, plus five with anomalous nucleotide sharing. Entries here come from immuneACCESS through TCRdb and include only in-frame sequences with V and J called. Some clones fail to appear in such tables; in the studies checked, an unresolved V gene covers under half of the shortfall, and the cause of the remainder is unknown. The DNA gave D and trimming, while V, J and clone size come from that table. A total of over 150,000 clones appear in this sample, 78% of them only once. 3.1% of the sample comes from the top ten.

This TCR came from a woman between 50 and 59 years old in good health and CMV-seropositive. The chain joins TRBV30 to TRBJ2-5, with TRBD1 matching 9 junction bases. Sequenced material: PBMCs. CDR3 sequence: CAWSPWTGVWQETQYF. Read as DNA, the sequence is TGTGCCTGGAGTCCCTGGACAGGGGTCTGGCAAGAGACCCAGTACTTC.